The subject of this entry is one T cell receptor beta chain. Its target is not known. The CDR3 runs to 12 residues. Trimming removed 7 bases from V and 6 bases from J, with 12 bases in between. For the second PCR, which ran for about 7 to 11 cycles, a sample-barcoded 5' primer and a J-beta primer mix were used. TCRdb reanalysed the 5' RACE reads using MiXCR and keeps one entry per CDR3 protein. The data contain about 1 million distinct CDR3 sequences, under 55% of them seen just once; the ten biggest clones take up 15% to 20%. The sample belongs to a study of blood T cells in healthy people across ages. Study-wide results and caveats: It was found that TCR beta diversity correlated strongly with the percentage of naive T cells.

Those donating, healthy Caucasian individuals from Russia, were aged roughly 6 to 100. Every donor gave 7.5 to 10 milliliters of peripheral blood. The V call is TRBV12-3 or TRBV12-4, the J call TRBJ1-2; D uncertain. The TCR originated in a woman in her fifties or sixties in good health. Sequenced: blood. CDR3: CASMVPFDGYTF. The CDR3 DNA follows: TGTGCCAGCATGGTGCCCTTTGATGGCTACACCTTC.